This T cell receptor beta chain was recovered during a study of CD8+CD57+ T cells in acquired aplastic anemia. CDR3 and TCR beta VDJ profiling relied on genomic DNA as the template. Each CDR3 protein gets one entry after TCRdb re-called the reads with MiXCR. The sample shows roughly 300,000 distinct CDR3 sequences, approximately 55% of them seen only once. The V gene end was trimmed by 5 bases and the J gene end by 6 bases; junction bases not matched to a gene: 10. Germline CDR1 reads MNHEY; CDR2 reads SVGAGI. The CDR3 is 14 residues long. This clonotype was recorded many times. The antigen is not known. Regarding the study as a whole: CD8+ Simpson's diversity showed no significant patient-control difference.

The clonotype comes from a human donor with severe aplastic anemia or a healthy control (not recorded which). The V call is TRBV6-5, the J call TRBJ2-7; TRBD1 matches 7 bases. Sequencing was performed on sorted CD4+, CD8+, or CD8+CD57+ T cells (not recorded which) from PBMCs. Here the CDR3 reads CASSRDRVGLEQYF. The CDR3 nucleotides are TGTGCCAGCAGTCGAGACAGGGTTGGGCTCGAGCAGTACTTC.